Below are 7 T cell receptor beta chains sequenced from a single sample in a study of blood T cells in healthy people across ages. PCR was performed a second time for about 7 to 11 cycles using a sample-barcoded 5' primer and a J-beta primer mix. TCRdb itself ran the 5' RACE reads through MiXCR, one entry per CDR3 protein. The data hold about 1,400,000 distinct CDR3 sequences, with approximately 63% observed a single time. Source material: blood. The source is a man younger than 35 in good health.

The CDR3 sequence: CSARDQGLAVTGEQYF. DNA for the CDR3: TGCAGTGCTAGAGATCAGGGACTAGCGGTTACTGGGGAGCAGTACTTC. The chain is built from TRBV20-1 and TRBJ2-7; 11 bases align to TRBD2. Trimming at V came to 0 bases and at J to 7 bases, leaving 11 bases not matched to a gene. Germline CDR1 reads DFQATT; CDR2 reads SNEGSKA (reference sequence). The CDR3 loop spans 16 amino acids.

The V call is TRBV7-2, the J call TRBJ2-1; TRBD2 matches 7 bases. V lost 8 bases, J lost 6 bases, and 13 bases stayed unmatched. CDR1 is SGHTA, CDR2 FQGNSA, per germline. The CDR3 length is 15 residues. The CDR3 DNA reads as TGTGCCAGCGACGCGGGACTAAGGGCCACCAATGAGCAGTTCTTC. Translation: CASDAGLRATNEQFF.

V gene TRBV14 combines with J gene TRBJ2-4, with D perhaps being TRBD1 or TRBD2 (5 bases each). The J call may be wrong; the DNA end is better matched by TRBJ2-7. The CDR3 runs to 13 residues. The germline V gene has CDR1 SGHDN and CDR2 FVKESK. The CDR3 region has the DNA TGTGCCAGTAACGACGGGGCGAGCTACGAGCAGTACTTC. This gives the protein CASNDGASYEQYF.

This clonotype was observed once. This rearrangement joins TRBV21-1 to TRBJ2-7; whether TRBD1, the table's D call, matches the DNA was not checked. TRBV21-1 is marked as a pseudogene. The CDR3 is made up of 13 amino acids. CDR3 bases: TGTGCCATCTATAGGAAACAGGGCTACGAGCAGTACTTC. This translates into CAIYRKQGYEQYF.

The chain couples TRBV7-2 to TRBJ2-7; D may correspond to TRBD1 or TRBD2 (5 bases each). The CDR3 contains 15 residues. The V end lost 1 base, the J end lost 4 bases, and 14 bases lay between the germline ends. Germline CDR1 is SGHTA and CDR2 is FQGNSA. The CDR3 DNA sequence: TGTGCCAGCAGCTTAGATCCGGGGCAGGTATACGAGCAGTACTTC. It specifies CASSLDPGQVYEQYF.

This clonotype was found a few times. This chain uses TRBV7-2 with TRBJ2-7; the D is unclear. The CDR3 has 14 residues. Germline CDR1 SGHTA, CDR2 FQGNSA. Between the trimmed V and J ends, which lost 1 base and 0 bases, there was a span of 7 bases. CDR3 in amino acids: CASSLGWHSYEQYF. As DNA, the CDR3 is TGTGCCAGCAGCTTAGGCTGGCACTCCTACGAGCAGTACTTC.

As regards this clonotype: One end of the junction fails to match germline, which may point to a read error. This rearrangement joins TRBV4-1 to TRBJ1-4, with D possibly matching TRBD1 (5 bases). The CDR3 consists of 13 residues. From germline, CDR1 is MGHRA and CDR2 YSYEKL. The CDR3 nucleotides are TGCGCCAGCGGCCAAGCTGGGGCTGAAAAACTGTTTTTT. It encodes CASGQAGAEKLFF.